This T cell receptor beta chain was identified during a study of CD8 T cells in ankylosing spondylitis. Study conclusions and caveats: What seemed typical of ankylosing spondylitis blood was a TCR beta motif built from under 10 highly homologous variants. Disease-linked clones reportedly concentrated significantly in matched ankylosing spondylitis synovial fluid.

Quantitative 5'-RACE with molecular barcodes produced the TCR beta libraries. TCRdb re-called the 5' RACE reads through MiXCR, storing one row per CDR3 protein. The table shows roughly 700,000 distinct CDR3 sequences, with 15% to 20% occurring only once. This clonotype has a handful of counts. Its antigen is as yet unknown. The receptor was derived from a male donor with ankylosing spondylitis. Material: blood, either unsorted or a sorted T cell fraction (not recorded which).

The CDR3 region is CAWSGAGIAYEQYF. Here the CDR3 DNA reads TGTGCCTGGAGTGGGGCAGGGATTGCCTACGAGCAGTACTTC. The rearrangement uses TRBV30 and TRBJ2-7; possibly TRBD1 for D (5 bases). Trimming took 1 base from V and 2 from J, leaving 12 bases between them. CDR3 size: 14 residues. CDR1 and CDR2 from the germline V gene are GTSNPN and SVGIG (reference sequence).